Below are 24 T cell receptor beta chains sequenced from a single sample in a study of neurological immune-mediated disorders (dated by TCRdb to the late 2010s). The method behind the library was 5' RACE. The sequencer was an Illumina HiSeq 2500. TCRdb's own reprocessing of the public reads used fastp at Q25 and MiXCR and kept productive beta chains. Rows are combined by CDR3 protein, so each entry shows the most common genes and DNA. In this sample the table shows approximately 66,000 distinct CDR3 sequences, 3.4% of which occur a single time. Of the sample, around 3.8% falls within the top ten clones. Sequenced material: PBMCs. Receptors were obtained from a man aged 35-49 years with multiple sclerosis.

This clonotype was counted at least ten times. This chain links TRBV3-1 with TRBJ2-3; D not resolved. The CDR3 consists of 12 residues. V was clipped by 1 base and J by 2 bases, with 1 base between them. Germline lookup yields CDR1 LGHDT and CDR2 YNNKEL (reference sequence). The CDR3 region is CASSQVTDTQYF. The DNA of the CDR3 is TGTGCCAGCAGCCAAGTCACAGATACGCAGTATTTT.

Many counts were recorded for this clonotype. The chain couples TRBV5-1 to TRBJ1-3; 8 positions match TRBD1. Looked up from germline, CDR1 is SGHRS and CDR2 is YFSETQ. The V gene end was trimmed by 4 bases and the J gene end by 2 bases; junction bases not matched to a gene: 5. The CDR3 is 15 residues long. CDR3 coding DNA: TGCGCCAGCAGCCTGACAGGGGCGACTGGAAACACCATATATTTT. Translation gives CASSLTGATGNTIYF.

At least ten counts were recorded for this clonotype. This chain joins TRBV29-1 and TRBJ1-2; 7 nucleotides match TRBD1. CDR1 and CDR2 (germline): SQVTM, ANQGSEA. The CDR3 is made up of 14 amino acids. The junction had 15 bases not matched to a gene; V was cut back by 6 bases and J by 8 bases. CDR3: CSVVRTGAARGYTF. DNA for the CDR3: TGCAGCGTGGTTCGGACAGGAGCCGCGCGGGGCTACACCTTC.

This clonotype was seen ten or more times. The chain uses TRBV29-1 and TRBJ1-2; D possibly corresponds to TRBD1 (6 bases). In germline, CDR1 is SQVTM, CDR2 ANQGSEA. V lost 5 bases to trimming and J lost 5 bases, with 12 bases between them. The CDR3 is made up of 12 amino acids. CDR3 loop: CSVRQDRYGYTF. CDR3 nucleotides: TGCAGCGTTAGACAGGACCGATATGGCTACACCTTC.

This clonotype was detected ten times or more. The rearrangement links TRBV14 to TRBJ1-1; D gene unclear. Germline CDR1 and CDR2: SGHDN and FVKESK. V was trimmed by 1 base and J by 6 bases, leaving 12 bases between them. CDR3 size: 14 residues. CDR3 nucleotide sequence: TGTGCCAGCAGCCAAGCTATGAGGTCAGCTGAAGCTTTCTTT. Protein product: CASSQAMRSAEAFF.

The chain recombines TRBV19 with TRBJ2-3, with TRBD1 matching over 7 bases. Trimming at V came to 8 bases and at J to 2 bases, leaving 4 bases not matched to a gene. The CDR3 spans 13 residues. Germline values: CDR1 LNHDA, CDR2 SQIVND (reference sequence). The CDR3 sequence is CASSDRYTDTQYF. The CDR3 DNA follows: TGTGCCAGTTCGGACAGGTACACAGATACGCAGTATTTT.

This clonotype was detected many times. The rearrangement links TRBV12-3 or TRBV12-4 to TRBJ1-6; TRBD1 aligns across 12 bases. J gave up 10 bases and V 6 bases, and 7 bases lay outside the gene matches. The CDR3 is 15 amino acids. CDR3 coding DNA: TGTGCCAGCAGCTTTGGGGACAGGGGGCCCTCACCCCTCCACTTT. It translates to CASSFGDRGPSPLHF.

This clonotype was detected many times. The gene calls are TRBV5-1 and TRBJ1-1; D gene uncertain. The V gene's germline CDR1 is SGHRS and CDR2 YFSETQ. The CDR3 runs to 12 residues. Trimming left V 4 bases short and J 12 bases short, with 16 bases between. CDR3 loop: CASSQDGNDPFF. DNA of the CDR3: TGCGCCAGCAGCCAGGACGGAAATGACCCTTTCTTT.

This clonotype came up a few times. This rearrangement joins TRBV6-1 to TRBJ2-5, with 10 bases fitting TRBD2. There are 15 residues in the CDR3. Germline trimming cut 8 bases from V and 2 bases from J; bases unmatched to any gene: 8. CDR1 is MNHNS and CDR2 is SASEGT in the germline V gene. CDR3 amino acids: CASELAGGPQETQYF. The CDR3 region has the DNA TGTGCCAGCGAGTTAGCGGGGGGCCCTCAAGAGACCCAGTACTTC.

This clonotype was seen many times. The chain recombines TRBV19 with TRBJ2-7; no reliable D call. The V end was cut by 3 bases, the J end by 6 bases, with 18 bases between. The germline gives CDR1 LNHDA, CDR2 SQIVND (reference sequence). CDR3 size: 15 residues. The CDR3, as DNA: TGTGCCAGTAGTATTGGGCCCCGAGCTGAGCGCGAGCAGTACTTC. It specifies CASSIGPRAEREQYF.

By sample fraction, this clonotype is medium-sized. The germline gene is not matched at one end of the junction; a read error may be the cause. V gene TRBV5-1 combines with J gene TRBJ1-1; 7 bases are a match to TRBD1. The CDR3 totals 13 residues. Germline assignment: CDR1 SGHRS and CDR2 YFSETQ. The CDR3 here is CASSAQGNAEAFF. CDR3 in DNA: TGCGCCAGCAGCGCACAGGGGAACGCTGAAGCTTTCTTT.

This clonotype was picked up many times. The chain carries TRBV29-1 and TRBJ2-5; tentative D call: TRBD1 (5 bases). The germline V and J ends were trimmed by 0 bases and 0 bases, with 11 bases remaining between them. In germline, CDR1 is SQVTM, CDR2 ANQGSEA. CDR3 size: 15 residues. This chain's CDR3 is CSVEDAWTNQETQYF. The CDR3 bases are TGCAGCGTTGAAGACGCCTGGACAAACCAAGAGACCCAGTACTTC.

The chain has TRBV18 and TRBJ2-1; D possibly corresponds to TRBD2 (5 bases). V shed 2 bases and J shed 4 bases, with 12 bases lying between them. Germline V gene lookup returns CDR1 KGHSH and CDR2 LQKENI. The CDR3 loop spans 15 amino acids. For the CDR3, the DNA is TGTGCCAGCTCACCAGGGAGACTCCTTTACAATGAGCAGTTCTTC. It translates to CASSPGRLLYNEQFF.

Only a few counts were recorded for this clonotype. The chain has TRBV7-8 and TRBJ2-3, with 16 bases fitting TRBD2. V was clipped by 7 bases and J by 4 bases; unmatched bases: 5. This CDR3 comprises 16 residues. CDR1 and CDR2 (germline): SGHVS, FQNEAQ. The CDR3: CASTTGLAGGSDTQYF. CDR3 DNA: TGTGCCAGCACCACGGGACTAGCGGGGGGGTCAGATACGCAGTATTTT.

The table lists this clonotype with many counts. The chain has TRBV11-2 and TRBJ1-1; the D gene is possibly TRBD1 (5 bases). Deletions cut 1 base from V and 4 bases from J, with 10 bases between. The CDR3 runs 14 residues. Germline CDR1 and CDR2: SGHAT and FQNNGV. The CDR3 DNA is TGTGCCAGCAGCTTAGTAGGGGTGGGCACTGAAGCTTTCTTT. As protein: CASSLVGVGTEAFF.

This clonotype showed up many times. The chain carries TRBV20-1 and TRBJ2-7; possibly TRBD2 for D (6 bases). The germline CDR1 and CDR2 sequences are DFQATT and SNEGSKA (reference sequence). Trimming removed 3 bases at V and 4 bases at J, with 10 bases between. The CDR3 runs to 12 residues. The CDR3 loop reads CSASGGVYEQYF. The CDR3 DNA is TGCAGTGCTAGTGGAGGGGTTTACGAGCAGTACTTC.

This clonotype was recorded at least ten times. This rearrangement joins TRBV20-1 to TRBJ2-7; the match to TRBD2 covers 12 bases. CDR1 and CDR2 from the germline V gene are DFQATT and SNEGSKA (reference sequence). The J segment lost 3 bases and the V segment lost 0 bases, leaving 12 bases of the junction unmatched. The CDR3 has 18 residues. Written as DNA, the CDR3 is TGCAGTGCTAGAGATCGGAGGCTAGCGGGAGGGCCGGACTACGAGCAGTACTTC. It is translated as CSARDRRLAGGPDYEQYF.

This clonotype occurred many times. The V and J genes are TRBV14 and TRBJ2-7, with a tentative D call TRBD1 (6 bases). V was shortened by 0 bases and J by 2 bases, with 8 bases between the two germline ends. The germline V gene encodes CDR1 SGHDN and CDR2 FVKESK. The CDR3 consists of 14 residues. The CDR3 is CASSQDWTAYEQYF. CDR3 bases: TGTGCCAGCAGCCAAGACTGGACAGCCTACGAGCAGTACTTC.

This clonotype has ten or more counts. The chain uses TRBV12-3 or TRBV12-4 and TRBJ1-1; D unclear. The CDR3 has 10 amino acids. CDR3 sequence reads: CATSPGITFF. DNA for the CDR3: TGTGCTACCTCCCCCGGCATAACTTTCTTT.

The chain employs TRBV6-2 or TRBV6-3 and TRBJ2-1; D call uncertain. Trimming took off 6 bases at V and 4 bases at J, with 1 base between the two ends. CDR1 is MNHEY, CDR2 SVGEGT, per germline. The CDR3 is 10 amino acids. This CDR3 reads CASRYNEQFF. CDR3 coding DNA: TGTGCCAGCAGATACAATGAGCAGTTCTTC.

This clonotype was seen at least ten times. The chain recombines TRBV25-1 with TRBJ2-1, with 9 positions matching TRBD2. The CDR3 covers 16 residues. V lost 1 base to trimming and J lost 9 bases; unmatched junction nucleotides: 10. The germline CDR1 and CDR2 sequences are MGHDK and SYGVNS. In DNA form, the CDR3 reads TGTGCCAGCAGTGAATCGCTAGCGGGATGGTCGGGTGAGCAGTTCTTC. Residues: CASSESLAGWSGEQFF.

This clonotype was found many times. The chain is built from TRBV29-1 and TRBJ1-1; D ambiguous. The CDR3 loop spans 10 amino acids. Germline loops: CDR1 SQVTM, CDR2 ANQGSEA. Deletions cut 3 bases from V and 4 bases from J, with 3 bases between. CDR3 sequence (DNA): TGCAGCGTTGACGCCACTGAAGCTTTCTTT. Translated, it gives CSVDATEAFF.

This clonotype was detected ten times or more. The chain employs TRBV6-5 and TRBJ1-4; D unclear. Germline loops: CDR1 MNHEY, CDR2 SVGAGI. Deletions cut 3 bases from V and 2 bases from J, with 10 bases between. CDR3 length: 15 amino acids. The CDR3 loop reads CASSYARLTNEKLFF. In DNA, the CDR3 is TGTGCCAGCAGTTATGCGAGGCTGACTAATGAAAAACTGTTTTTT.

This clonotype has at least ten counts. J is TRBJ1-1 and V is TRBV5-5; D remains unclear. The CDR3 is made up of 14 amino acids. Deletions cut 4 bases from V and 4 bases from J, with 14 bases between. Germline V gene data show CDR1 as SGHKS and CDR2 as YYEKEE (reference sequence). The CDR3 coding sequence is TGTGCCAGCAGCACTGGTGACGGTGGCACTGAAGCTTTCTTT. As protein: CASSTGDGGTEAFF. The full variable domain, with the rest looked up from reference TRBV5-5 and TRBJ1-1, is DAGVTQSPTHLIKTRGQQVTLRCSPISGHKSVSWYQQVLGQGPQFIFQYYEKEERGRGNFPDRFSARQFPNYSSELNVNALLLGDSALYLCASSTGDGGTEAFFGQGTRLTVV.